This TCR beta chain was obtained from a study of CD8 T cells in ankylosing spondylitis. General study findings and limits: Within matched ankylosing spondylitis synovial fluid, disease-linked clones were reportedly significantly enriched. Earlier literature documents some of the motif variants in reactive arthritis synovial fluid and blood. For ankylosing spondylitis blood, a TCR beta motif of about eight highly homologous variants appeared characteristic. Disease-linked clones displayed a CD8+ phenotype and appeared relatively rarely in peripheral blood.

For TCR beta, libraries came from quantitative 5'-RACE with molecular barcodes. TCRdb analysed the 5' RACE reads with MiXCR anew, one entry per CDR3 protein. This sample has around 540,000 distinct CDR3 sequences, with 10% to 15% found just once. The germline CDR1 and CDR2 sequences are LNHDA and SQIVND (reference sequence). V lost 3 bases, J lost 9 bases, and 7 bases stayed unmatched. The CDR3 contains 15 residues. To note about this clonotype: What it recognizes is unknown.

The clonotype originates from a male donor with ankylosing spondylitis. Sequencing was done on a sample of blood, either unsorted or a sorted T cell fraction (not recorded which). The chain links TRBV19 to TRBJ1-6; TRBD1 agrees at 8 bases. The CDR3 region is CASSMQRDRGSPLHF. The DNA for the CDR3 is TGTGCCAGTAGTATGCAACGAGACAGGGGTTCACCCCTCCACTTT.